Listed below are T cell receptor beta chains from one sample, sequenced in a study of Graves' ophthalmopathy and Graves' hyperthyroidism. TCRdb fed the multiplex PCR reads into MiXCR, producing one record per CDR3 protein. The sample lists about 590,000 distinct CDR3 sequences, roughly 40% occurring once. The sample taken for sequencing was peripheral blood or thyroid tissue (not recorded which). These TCRs come from an adult man with Graves' hyperthyroidism. Both conserved end residues are trimmed from each CDR3. D genes are given only for firm matches.

TRBJ1-5 TRBV20-1 - SAGGKFGQPQH
TRBJ2-1 TRBV15 TRBD2 ATSTLSGGAGNEQF
TRBJ2-7 TRBV20-1 TRBD1 SATPGTGPSEQY
TRBJ2-3 TRBV20-1 TRBD1 SARTGKTDTQY
TRBJ2-6 TRBV7-9 - ASSLKGVSANVLT
TRBJ1-4 TRBV7-8 TRBD1 ASSPDRGRDEKLF
TRBJ2-7 TRBV12-3/TRBV12-4 TRBD2 ASSLTSGISYEQY
TRBJ1-2 TRBV12-3/TRBV12-4 TRBD1 ASSPTPGGNGYT
TRBJ2-7 TRBV5-4 TRBD1 ASSAGTGTYEQY
TRBJ1-1 TRBV5-4 - ASSGSGQQNTEAF
TRBJ1-2 TRBV20-1 - SAVRASGNT
TRBJ2-7 TRBV7-9 TRBD1 ASSQGQAQARQY
TRBJ1-4 TRBV20-1 - SARGGYSQNEKLF
TRBJ2-3 TRBV29-1 - SVPSPTDTQY
TRBJ2-1 TRBV10-3 - AIRSRNEQF
TRBJ1-5 TRBV7-9 TRBD1 ASSLGAGQGLGPQH
TRBJ1-1 TRBV7-2 TRBD1 ASSLPRQGVGDTEAF
TRBJ2-7 TRBV24-1 - ATSDSTGMPPYEQY
TRBJ1-5 TRBV6-1 TRBD1 ASTGQGTQPQH
TRBJ2-5 TRBV7-9 - ASSSPVGGAAKDQETQY
TRBJ1-1 TRBV7-9 - ASSLPGGRRNTEAF
TRBJ1-1 TRBV7-9 TRBD1 ASSPVDRVRGEAF
TRBJ1-1 TRBV2 - ASSAGPGGTEAF
TRBJ2-2 TRBV2 - ASSVAGGLNTGELF
TRBJ2-2 TRBV28 - ASSRRGTGTGELF
TRBJ2-2 TRBV20-1 - SARGASGAGAGELF
TRBJ2-5 TRBV10-3 TRBD2 AISESRGSFQETQY
TRBJ1-5 TRBV2 - ASSEAPGIQPQH
TRBJ2-7 TRBV5-1 TRBD1 ASSLGHQGAHEQY
- TRBV7-8 - ASSLDREQF
TRBJ1-2 TRBV10-3 - AISDASNPNYGYT
TRBJ1-1 TRBV5-1 - ASRLDSANTEAF
TRBJ1-2 TRBV24-1 TRBD1 ATSDSSDRGVRGYT
- TRBV7-6 TRBD2 ASSLAGTSVYNEQF
TRBJ1-1 TRBV28 - ASTGTNFLDTEAF
TRBJ1-2 TRBV19 - ASSNDRRANYGYT
TRBJ2-7 TRBV12-3/TRBV12-4 TRBD2 ASSLPGLAGGGYEQY
TRBJ1-4 TRBV7-9 - ASSQDHPGGTNEKLF
TRBJ1-5 TRBV24-1 - AALGTRTSYSNQPQH
TRBJ2-5 TRBV20-1 TRBD2 SVSTSVRETQY
TRBJ2-5 TRBV12-3/TRBV12-4 TRBD2 ASSPSSGVETQY